This TCR beta chain was retrieved from a study of cytomegalovirus exposure and HLA in healthy donors. Whole-study findings and limits: Specific recognition of CMV antigens was confirmed in vitro for a few chains (all CMV-associated). Most TCR sequences proved rare, with some public TCRs found in many donors. TCR clusters originating in the first cohort tended to co-occur in the roughly 120 validation repertoires, according to a later analysis.

The V gene's germline CDR1 is SNHLY and CDR2 FYNNEI. Trimming took off 7 bases at V and 1 base at J, with 10 bases between the two ends. The CDR3 is 13 residues long. With regard to this clone: Its matching antigen is unknown.

Profiled with immunoSEQ multiplex PCR; TCRdb holds only in-frame clones, not every one. The table records about 140,000 clones, roughly 86% of them present only once. The approximately 120-subject validation cohort, separate from the approximately 640-subject first cohort, included the donors. This sequence originates from a woman in her 30s in good health and CMV-seronegative. The chain is built from TRBV2 and TRBJ1-1; D gene uncertain. Sequenced material: PBMCs. The CDR3 region has the DNA TGTGCCAGCACGTACGACTGGAACACTGAAGCTTTCTTT. It translates to CASTYDWNTEAFF.